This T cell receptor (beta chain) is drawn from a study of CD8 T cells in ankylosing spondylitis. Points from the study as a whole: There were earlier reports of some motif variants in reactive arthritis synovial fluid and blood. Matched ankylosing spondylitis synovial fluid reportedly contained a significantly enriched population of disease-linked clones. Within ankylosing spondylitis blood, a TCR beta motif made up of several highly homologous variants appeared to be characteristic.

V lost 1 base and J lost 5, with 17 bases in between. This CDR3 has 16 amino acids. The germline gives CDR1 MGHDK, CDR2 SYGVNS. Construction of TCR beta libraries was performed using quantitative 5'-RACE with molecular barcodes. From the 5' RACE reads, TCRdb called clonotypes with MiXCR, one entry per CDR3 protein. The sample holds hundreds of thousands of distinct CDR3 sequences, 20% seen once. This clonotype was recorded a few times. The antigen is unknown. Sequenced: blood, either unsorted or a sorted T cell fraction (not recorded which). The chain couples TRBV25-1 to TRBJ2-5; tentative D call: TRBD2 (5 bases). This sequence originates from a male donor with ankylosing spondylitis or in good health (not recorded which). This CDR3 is CASSESAGRGRETQYF. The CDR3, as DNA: TGTGCCAGCAGTGAATCGGCCGGACGGGGAAGGGAGACCCAGTACTTC.